These 26 T cell receptor beta chains share one sample of origin, sequenced in a study of technical replicates of blood from several donors. The table came from immunoSEQ multiplex PCR; TCRdb's copy has only in-frame clones and leaves some out. This sample has more than 60,000 clones, with over 90% found just once. Sequenced sample: T cells isolated from PBMCs. These receptors all come from a human donor in good health.

The chain links TRBV15 to TRBJ1-2; D gene uncertain. CDR1 LNHNV and CDR2 YYDKDF come from the germline V gene (reference sequence). This CDR3 is 15 amino acids long. V lost 0 bases to trimming and J lost 3 bases, with 11 bases between them. CDR3 DNA: TGTGCCACCAGCAGAGATCCGTGGAGGGACTATGGCTACACCTTC. This codes for CATSRDPWRDYGYTF.

The rearrangement links TRBV9 to TRBJ1-2, with no clear D. This CDR3 has 14 amino acids. V was cut by 0 bases and J by 7 bases, with 13 bases left in between. The germline V gene has CDR1 SGDLS and CDR2 YYNGEE. For the CDR3, the DNA is TGTGCCAGCAGCGTAGCGGGAGGAGGGAGTGGCTACACCTTC. Translating it yields CASSVAGGGSGYTF.

The V call is TRBV5-6, the J call TRBJ2-5; 8 bases align to TRBD2. Germline trimming cut 2 bases from V and 5 bases from J; bases unmatched to any gene: 2. Germline V gene sequence: CDR1 SGHDT, CDR2 YYEEEE. The CDR3 spans 13 residues. The CDR3 spells CASSLTSGETQYF. In DNA, the CDR3 is TGTGCCAGCAGCTTAACTAGCGGCGAGACCCAGTACTTC.

The V gene is TRBV15, the J gene TRBJ2-3, with 11 bases aligning to TRBD2. The CDR3 is 17 residues long. Germline V lookup: CDR1 LNHNV, CDR2 YYDKDF (reference sequence). Trimming at V came to 5 bases and at J to 4 bases, leaving 11 bases not matched to a gene. CDR3 in DNA: TGTGCCACCAGCGCACCGTCCGGACTAGCGGGTGCAGATACGCAGTATTTT. Its translation: CATSAPSGLAGADTQYF.

This clone was seen a handful of times. V is TRBV5-1 and J is TRBJ1-1; no reliable D call. Looked up from germline, CDR1 is SGHRS and CDR2 is YFSETQ. V lost 5 bases to trimming and J lost 3 bases, with 11 bases between them. The CDR3 runs to 13 residues. The CDR3 DNA reads as TGCGCCAGCAGGGAGGTTTCGGACACTGAAGCTTTCTTT. This codes for CASREVSDTEAFF.

In nucleotides, the CDR3 is TGTGCCAGCAGGTCAACTAGCGGGAGATTTGATGAGCAGTTCTTC. Translated: CASRSTSGRFDEQFF. J is TRBJ2-1 and V is TRBV6-5; the match to TRBD2 covers 11 bases. CDR1 is MNHEY and CDR2 is SVGAGI in the germline V gene. Trimming removed 6 bases from V and 8 bases from J; junction bases left unmatched: 9. The CDR3 covers 15 residues.

V gene TRBV27 combines with J gene TRBJ2-1, with D perhaps TRBD2 (6 bases). Germline CDR1 is MNHEY and CDR2 is SMNVEV (reference sequence). This CDR3 has 17 residues. Trimming removed 1 base from V and 0 bases from J, with 13 bases in between. The CDR3 reads CASSLLASVSSYNEQFF. CDR3 DNA sequence: TGTGCCAGCAGTTTATTGGCTAGCGTTTCCTCCTACAATGAGCAGTTCTTC.

The chain recombines TRBV14 with TRBJ2-2; TRBD2 agrees at 14 bases. There are 22 residues in the CDR3. V was clipped by 2 bases and J by 2 bases; unmatched bases: 16. Germline V lookup: CDR1 SGHDN, CDR2 FVKESK. This CDR3 reads CASSQKGGPGTSGGKNTGELFF. DNA of the CDR3: TGTGCCAGCAGCCAAAAGGGGGGCCCCGGGACTAGCGGGGGCAAAAACACCGGGGAGCTGTTTTTT.

The chain links TRBV30 to TRBJ2-1; TRBD2 agrees at 9 bases. Germline V CDR1 and CDR2: GTSNPN, SVGIG (reference sequence). CDR3 length equals 15 residues. The ends lost 0 bases at V and 2 bases at J; junction bases unmatched: 2. CDR3 loop: CAWSVERGAYNEQFF. Here the CDR3 DNA reads TGTGCCTGGAGTGTAGAGCGGGGGGCCTACAATGAGCAGTTCTTC.

V usage is TRBV9 and J usage is TRBJ1-4; 10 positions agree with TRBD1. V was pared by 3 bases and J by 6 bases, with 5 bases of the junction left unmatched. Germline assignment: CDR1 SGDLS and CDR2 YYNGEE. The CDR3 has 15 amino acids. This CDR3 reads CASSGRDRGYEKLFF. The CDR3 DNA is TGTGCCAGCAGCGGGCGGGACAGGGGTTATGAAAAACTGTTTTTT.

The genes are TRBV7-9 and TRBJ2-7; 7 bases fit TRBD1. The germline gives CDR1 SEHNR, CDR2 FQNEAQ (reference sequence). Germline trimming cut 5 bases from V and 7 bases from J; bases unmatched to any gene: 8. The CDR3 is made up of 13 amino acids. The CDR3, as DNA: TGTGCCAGCAGCCCCGGGACAGTGATTGAGCAGTACTTC. Its translation is CASSPGTVIEQYF.

The V gene is TRBV30, the J gene TRBJ2-5, with 11 bases lining up with TRBD2. J gave up 5 bases and V 2 bases, and 4 bases lay outside the gene matches. Germline V gives CDR1 GTSNPN, CDR2 SVGIG (reference sequence). The CDR3 sequence is 14 residues long. The DNA for the CDR3 is TGTGCCTGGAGTAGTAGCGGGGGGGCGGAGACCCAGTACTTC. Translating it yields CAWSSSGGAETQYF.

The sample holds one count of this clone. V gene TRBV27 combines with J gene TRBJ2-7; 10 bases are a match to TRBD2. The CDR3 sequence is 14 residues long. Germline loops: CDR1 MNHEY, CDR2 SMNVEV (reference sequence). The trim removed 5 bases at V and 6 bases at J, leaving 7 bases unmatched. The CDR3 spells CASSPYGTSVEQYF. The CDR3 DNA sequence: TGTGCCAGCAGTCCCTACGGGACTAGCGTCGAGCAGTACTTC.

Worth noting for this clone: A read error may account for a junction end that differs from germline. V is TRBV5-1 and J is TRBJ2-1; TRBD2 matches 7 bases. Germline loops: CDR1 SGHRS, CDR2 YFSETQ. The CDR3 sequence is 16 residues long. CDR3 in amino acids: CASSYGGRTDTSPGVF. The CDR3 coding sequence is TGCGCCAGCAGCTACGGCGGGAGAACCGACACCAGTCCGGGGGTCTTC.

This chain's CDR3 is CASSLGTGYQPQHF. The CDR3 nucleotides are TGTGCCAGCAGCTTAGGGACAGGATATCAGCCCCAGCATTTT. The chain employs TRBV7-9 and TRBJ1-5, with 7 bases aligning to TRBD1. The CDR3 totals 14 residues. The junction had 2 bases not matched to a gene; V was cut back by 1 base and J by 5 bases. Germline V gene lookup returns CDR1 SEHNR and CDR2 FQNEAQ (reference sequence).

This sequence joins TRBV27 and TRBJ2-1; 8 positions match TRBD2. Per germline, CDR1 MNHEY and CDR2 SMNVEV (reference sequence). This CDR3 comprises 15 residues. After removal of 2 bases from V and 3 bases from J, the junction contained 3 bases not matched to a gene. The CDR3 DNA is TGTGCCAGCAGTTTAGGTAGCGGGGACTACAATGAGCAGTTCTTC. It translates to CASSLGSGDYNEQFF.

The V and J genes are TRBV28 and TRBJ1-2; 9 bases align to TRBD1. The V segment lost 3 bases and the J segment 5 bases; nucleotides outside the gene matches: 13. Looked up from germline, CDR1 is MDHEN and CDR2 is SYDVKM. The CDR3 covers 17 residues. Here the CDR3 reads CASSFSSWDREYYGYTF. As DNA, the CDR3 is TGTGCCAGCAGTTTCAGTAGTTGGGACAGGGAATATTATGGCTACACCTTC.

V and J are TRBV27 and TRBJ2-2; 7 nucleotides match TRBD1. The V gene's germline CDR1 is MNHEY and CDR2 SMNVEV (reference sequence). The CDR3 runs 13 residues. J was trimmed by 5 bases and V by 6 bases; bases with no gene match: 3. CDR3 protein: CASRLQGTGELFF. CDR3 coding DNA: TGTGCCAGCAGGCTACAGGGGACCGGGGAGCTGTTTTTT.

This clone is a singleton in its sample. The rearrangement joins TRBV10-1 to TRBJ2-7; TRBD1 matches at 9 bases. Germline CDR1 and CDR2: WNHNN and SYGVQD (reference sequence). The CDR3 is 15 amino acids. With V trimmed by 5 bases and J by 3 bases, 8 bases remained unmatched. CDR3 sequence reads: CASSHTGTGSYEQYF. The CDR3 coding sequence is TGCGCCAGCAGTCATACCGGGACAGGGAGCTACGAGCAGTACTTC.

The V call is TRBV18, the J call TRBJ1-1; weak D call: TRBD1 (6 bases). There are 18 residues in the CDR3. Trimming took 3 bases from V and 1 from J, leaving 21 bases between them. CDR1 and CDR2 from the germline V gene are KGHSH and LQKENI. CDR3 sequence reads: CASSPIRQEGKGNTEAFF. The CDR3, as DNA: TGTGCCAGCTCACCCATCAGACAGGAAGGGAAGGGGAACACTGAAGCTTTCTTT.

The chain employs TRBV15 and TRBJ2-3; no definite D call. The CDR3 sequence is 15 residues long. The V end was cut by 1 base, the J end by 6 bases, with 14 bases between. Germline V gives CDR1 LNHNV, CDR2 YYDKDF (reference sequence). The CDR3 region has the DNA TGTGCCACCAGCAGAGGAGCGTTGGGTCTGGATACGCAGTATTTT. Amino acids: CATSRGALGLDTQYF.

The V gene is TRBV7-9, the J gene TRBJ2-5; 9 bases are a match to TRBD1. The ends lost 4 bases at V and 5 bases at J; junction bases unmatched: 14. The length of the CDR3 is 17 residues. Germline-derived CDR1 and CDR2 are SEHNR and FQNEAQ (reference sequence). In DNA form, the CDR3 reads TGTGCCAGCAGCTCCGGGACAGGGAAGGGGGTTTGGGAGACCCAGTACTTC. Translation: CASSSGTGKGVWETQYF. The full variable domain, in which reference TRBV7-9 and TRBJ2-5 provide the parts outside the CDR3, is DTGVSQNPRHKITKRGQNVTFRCDPISEHNRLYWYRQTLGQGPEFLTYFQNEAQLEKSRLLSDRFSAERPKGSFSTLEIQRTEQGDSAMYLCASSSGTGKGVWETQYFGPGTRLLVL.

The chain uses TRBV18 and TRBJ2-5; D is undetermined. V shed 2 bases and J shed 4 bases, with 14 bases lying between them. Germline V gives CDR1 KGHSH, CDR2 LQKENI. CDR3 length: 15 amino acids. The CDR3 DNA reads as TGTGCCAGCTCACCATTGGTCGGTAGCCGAGAGACCCAGTACTTC. Its protein product is CASSPLVGSRETQYF.

The CDR3 is CASSSMRGGQETQYF. The CDR3 bases are TGCGCCAGCAGCTCGATGCGGGGGGGCCAAGAGACCCAGTACTTC. This rearrangement joins TRBV5-1 to TRBJ2-5; 9 bases are a match to TRBD2. V lost 3 bases, J lost 1 base, and 4 bases stayed unmatched. Germline loops: CDR1 SGHRS, CDR2 YFSETQ. The CDR3 totals 15 residues.

V is TRBV29-1 and J is TRBJ1-1; possible D gene TRBD1, 6 bases. V lost 3 bases and J 0 bases, leaving 14 bases between the germline ends. Germline CDR1 and CDR2: SQVTM and ANQGSEA. There are 15 residues in the CDR3. For the CDR3, the DNA is TGCAGCGTTGATACAGGGTGGCGGATGAACACTGAAGCTTTCTTT. This gives the protein CSVDTGWRMNTEAFF.

CDR3 nucleotides: TGTGCCAGCAGCTTGGTCAGGGGAACGATGAACACTGAAGCTTTCTTT. Its translation: CASSLVRGTMNTEAFF. The chain employs TRBV5-5 and TRBJ1-1; D possibly corresponds to TRBD1 (6 bases). Germline V gene sequence: CDR1 SGHKS, CDR2 YYEKEE (reference sequence). V dropped 0 bases and J dropped 0 bases, with 12 bases sitting between them. This CDR3 has 16 residues.